This T cell receptor beta chain derives from a study of blood T cell repertoires in COVID-19. At the level of the study: PBMCs, B-cell-depleted T cells, or T cells provided the cDNA or gDNA that made up the material.

CDR1 and CDR2 from the germline V gene are KGHSH and LQKENI. There are 18 residues in the CDR3. Regarding this clone: An end of the junction does not agree with germline; a read error may underlie this.

Authors' methods: The assay estimated nucleated cells by amplifying reference gene primers. Measured with immunoSEQ multiplex PCR; TCRdb has only the in-frame clones, and not every one. The V and J calls and clone size come from that table; D and trimming were worked out from the DNA. The sample has around 140,000 clones, almost 85% seen once. This sequence joins TRBV18 and TRBJ2-1; 11 positions match TRBD1. The clonotype was recovered from a man aged 55 to 70 with acute or convalescent COVID-19. The material sequenced was peripheral blood. Here the CDR3 DNA reads TGTGCCAGCTCACCACCGGCTGAGCTGGACAGGGGGCCGAAGCGGGCGGTCTTC. Amino acid sequence: CASSPPAELDRGPKRAVF.